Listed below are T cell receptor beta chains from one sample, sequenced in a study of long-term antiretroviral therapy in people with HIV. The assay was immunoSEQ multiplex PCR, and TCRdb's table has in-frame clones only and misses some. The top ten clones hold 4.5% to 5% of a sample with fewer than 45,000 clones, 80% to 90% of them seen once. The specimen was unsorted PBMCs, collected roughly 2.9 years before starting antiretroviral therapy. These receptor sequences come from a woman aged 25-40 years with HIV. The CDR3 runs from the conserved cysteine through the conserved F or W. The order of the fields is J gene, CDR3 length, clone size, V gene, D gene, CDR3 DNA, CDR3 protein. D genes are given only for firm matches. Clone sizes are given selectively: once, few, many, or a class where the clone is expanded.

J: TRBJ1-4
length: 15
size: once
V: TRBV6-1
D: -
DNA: TGTGCCAGCAGTGAAGCGGGGGGGAGAGGTGAAAAACTGTTTTTT
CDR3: CASSEAGGRGEKLFF

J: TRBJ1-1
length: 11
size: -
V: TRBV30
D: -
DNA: TGTGCCTGGAGCGGGACTCTGGGAGCTTTCTTT
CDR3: CAWSGTLGAFF

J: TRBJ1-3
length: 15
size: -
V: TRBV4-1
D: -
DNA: TGCGCCAGCAGCCAAAACCTGGGGGCTGGGAACACCATATATTTT
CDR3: CASSQNLGAGNTIYF

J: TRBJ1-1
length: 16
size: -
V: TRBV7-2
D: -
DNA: TGTGCCAGCAGCTCCCCACCGGGAGGAGGGGACACTGAAGCTTTCTTT
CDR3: CASSSPPGGGDTEAFF

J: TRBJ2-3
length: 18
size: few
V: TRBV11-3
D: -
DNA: TGTGCCAGCAGCCCTAACCGGGGGATGACAGGTTCTTCAGATACGCAGTATTTT
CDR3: CASSPNRGMTGSSDTQYF

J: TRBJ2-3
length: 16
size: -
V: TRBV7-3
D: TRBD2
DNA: TGTGCCAGCAGCCTAGGACTAGCGGGGGACGGAGATACGCAGTATTTT
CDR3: CASSLGLAGDGDTQYF

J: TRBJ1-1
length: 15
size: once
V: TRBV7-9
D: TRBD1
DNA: TGTGCCAGCAGCTTACTGACAGGGTTGAACACTGAAGCTTTCTTT
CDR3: CASSLLTGLNTEAFF

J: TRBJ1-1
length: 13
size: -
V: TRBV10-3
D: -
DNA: TGTGCCATCAGTGTCGGCGTGAACACTGAAGCTTTCTTT
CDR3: CAISVGVNTEAFF

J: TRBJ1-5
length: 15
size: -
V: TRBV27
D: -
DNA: TGTGCCAGCAGTTACGGGGCGCCCAGCAATCAGCCCCAGCATTTT
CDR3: CASSYGAPSNQPQHF

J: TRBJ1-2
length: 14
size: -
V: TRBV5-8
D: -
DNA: TGTGCCAGCAGCGCGGTCCTTCCAGGGGATGGCTACACCTTC
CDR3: CASSAVLPGDGYTF

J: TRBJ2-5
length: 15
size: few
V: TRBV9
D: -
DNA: TGTGCCAGCAGCGCTTATGGGAGTTACCAAGAGACCCAGTACTTC
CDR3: CASSAYGSYQETQYF

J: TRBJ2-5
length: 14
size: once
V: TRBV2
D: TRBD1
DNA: TGTGCCAGCAGGGAACTAAACAGGGGGGAGACCCAGTACTTC
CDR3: CASRELNRGETQYF

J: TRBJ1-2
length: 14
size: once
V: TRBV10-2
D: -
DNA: TGCGCCAGCAGTCCAACCGGACCAAACTATGGCTACACCTTC
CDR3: CASSPTGPNYGYTF

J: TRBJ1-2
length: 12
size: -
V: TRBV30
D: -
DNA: TGTGCCGTCCAGGGTTCTAACTATGGCTACACCTTC
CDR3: CAVQGSNYGYTF

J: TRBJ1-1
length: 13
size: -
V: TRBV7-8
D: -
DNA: TGTGCCAGCAGCCCCCGGGTGTTCACTGAAGCTTTCTTT
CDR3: CASSPRVFTEAFF

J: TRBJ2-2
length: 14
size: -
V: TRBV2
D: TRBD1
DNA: TGTGCCAGCACTCTGACAGGGGGCCCCGGGGAGCTGTTTTTT
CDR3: CASTLTGGPGELFF

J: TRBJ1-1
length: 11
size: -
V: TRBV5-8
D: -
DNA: TGTGCCAGCAGCTTGTCCACTGAAGCTTTCTTT
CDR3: CASSLSTEAFF

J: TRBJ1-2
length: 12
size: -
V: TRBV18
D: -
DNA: TGTGCCAGCTCACCGAGCGTCGGGAGCTACACCTTC
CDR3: CASSPSVGSYTF

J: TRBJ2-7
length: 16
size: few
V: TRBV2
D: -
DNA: TGTGCCAGCAGCGGAAGGGGGATGGGACACACCTTGCAGCAGTACTTC
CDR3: CASSGRGMGHTLQQYF

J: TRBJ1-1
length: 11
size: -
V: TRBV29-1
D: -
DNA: TGCAGCGTTGGGAGAGACACTGAAGCTTTCTTT
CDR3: CSVGRDTEAFF

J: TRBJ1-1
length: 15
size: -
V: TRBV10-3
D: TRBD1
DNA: TGTGCCACTCACGGAACAGGGGCGGACGACACTGAAGCTTTCTTT
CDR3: CATHGTGADDTEAFF

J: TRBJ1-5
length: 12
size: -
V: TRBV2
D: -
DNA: TGTGCCAGCAGTCAGTCAAATCAGCCCCAGCATTTT
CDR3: CASSQSNQPQHF

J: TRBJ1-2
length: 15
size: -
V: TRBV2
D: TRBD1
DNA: TGTGCCAGCAGGACCGGGGACAGGGACAACTATGGCTACACCTTC
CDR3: CASRTGDRDNYGYTF

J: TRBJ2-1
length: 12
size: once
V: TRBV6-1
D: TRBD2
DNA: TGTGCCAGCTTGCGGGGGGAATATGAGCAGTTCTTC
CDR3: CASLRGEYEQFF

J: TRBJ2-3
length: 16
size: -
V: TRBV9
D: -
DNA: TGTGCCAGCAGCCCGACCGGGCCCCCGAGCCCAGATACGCAGTATTTT
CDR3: CASSPTGPPSPDTQYF

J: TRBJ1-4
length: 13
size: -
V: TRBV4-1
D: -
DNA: TGCGCCAGCAGCCGTTGGCAGAATGAAAAACTGTTTTTT
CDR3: CASSRWQNEKLFF

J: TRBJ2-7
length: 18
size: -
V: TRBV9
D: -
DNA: TGTGCCAGCAGCCCCCGAGGGGGAGGCTCAAGGAGCTCCTACGAGCAGTACTTC
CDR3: CASSPRGGGSRSSYEQYF